This T cell receptor (beta chain) appears in the sequencing data of a study of OX40 agonist ivuxolimab in advanced cancers. General observations from the study: The study found that CD8+ T cells averaged more expanded clones than CD4+.

Here immunoSEQ multiplex PCR was the method, and the copy in TCRdb shows in-frame clones only, minus some. The sample consists of 30,000 to 35,000 clones, about nine tenths of them appearing once. A note on this clone: Its antigen is still unknown. This may stem from a read error, because a much larger clone lies one nucleotide away.

The material sequenced was CD4+ or CD8+ T cells sorted from blood, taken in a trial of the OX40 agonist ivuxolimab. The receptor was derived from an adult with an advanced solid tumor such as melanoma, head and neck, liver or kidney cancer.

The CDR3 protein is CVSSQGATNPGNTIYF. The CDR3 DNA reads as TGCGTCAGCAGCCAAGGTGCGACTAACCCTGGAAACACCATATATTTT. The V gene is TRBV4-1, the J gene TRBJ1-3, with D unresolved. This CDR3 spans 16 amino acids. The germline V gene has CDR1 MGHRA and CDR2 YSYEKL.